The 22 T cell receptor beta chains below were found in one sample sequenced in a study of OX40 agonist ivuxolimab in advanced cancers. Only in-frame clones appear in the TCRdb table, and some are missing; sequencing was by immunoSEQ multiplex PCR. The table has tens of thousands of clones, approximately 86% seen once. The sample in question was CD4+ or CD8+ T cells sorted from blood, obtained in a trial of the OX40 agonist ivuxolimab. Receptor source: an adult with an advanced solid tumor such as melanoma, head and neck, liver or kidney cancer.

The J gene is TRBJ2-2, the V gene TRBV5-1, with D perhaps TRBD2 (6 bases). V was pared by 4 bases and J by 1 base, with 11 bases between. This CDR3 region has 15 residues. Germline V gives CDR1 SGHRS, CDR2 YFSETQ. Here the CDR3 reads CASSPIAENTGELFF. DNA of the CDR3: TGCGCCAGCAGCCCAATAGCGGAGAACACCGGGGAGCTGTTTTTT.

The rearrangement joins TRBV7-2 to TRBJ1-2; a possible D gene is TRBD1 (5 bases). The germline gives CDR1 SGHTA, CDR2 FQGNSA. This CDR3 spans 15 amino acids. V was trimmed by 7 bases and J by 7 bases, leaving 22 bases between them. The CDR3 spells CASTNLGTGVGGYTF. The CDR3 nucleotides are TGTGCCAGCACGAACCTCGGTACAGGCGTGGGTGGCTACACCTTC.

This clone was counted a few times. V and J are TRBV28 and TRBJ1-4, with a tentative D call TRBD1 (6 bases). V shed 5 bases and J shed 5 bases, with 15 bases lying between them. In germline, CDR1 is MDHEN, CDR2 SYDVKM. The CDR3 has 15 residues. The CDR3 DNA is TGTGCCAGCAGTCCGCCTGGACAGAAGAATGAAAAACTGTTTTTT. Translated, it gives CASSPPGQKNEKLFF.

The chain combines TRBV7-2 with TRBJ2-3; D call uncertain. V lost 3 bases, J lost 0 bases, and 16 bases lay in between. The CDR3 sequence is 17 residues long. The germline gives CDR1 SGHTA, CDR2 FQGNSA. The CDR3 sequence is CASSFIQHSTSTDTQYF. The CDR3 DNA reads TGTGCCAGCAGCTTTATACAGCATTCAACTAGCACAGATACGCAGTATTTT.

By sample fraction, this clone is medium-sized. The chain combines TRBV7-2 with TRBJ1-5, with 7 positions matching TRBD1. Trimming took 0 bases from V and 6 from J; bases not matched to a gene: 5. Germline assignment: CDR1 SGHTA and CDR2 FQGNSA. This CDR3 spans 15 amino acids. CDR3 DNA sequence: TGTGCCAGCAGCTTAGCAGGGGGCGCGGGTCAGCCCCAGCATTTT. Protein product: CASSLAGGAGQPQHF.

The CDR3 loop is CASSLGQGWTEAFF. In nucleotides, the CDR3 is TGTGCCAGCAGCTTGGGGCAGGGGTGGACTGAAGCTTTCTTT. The chain carries TRBV7-6 and TRBJ1-1; D might be TRBD1 (6 bases). Looked up from germline, CDR1 is SGHVS and CDR2 is FNYEAQ. This CDR3 spans 14 amino acids. V lost 3 bases, J lost 5 bases, and 13 bases lay in between.

This chain uses TRBV30 with TRBJ2-4, with a possible D match to TRBD2 (6 bases). V was shortened by 0 bases and J by 8 bases, with 11 bases between the two germline ends. The CDR3 has 13 residues. The germline gives CDR1 GTSNPN, CDR2 SVGIG (reference sequence). CDR3 coding DNA: TGTGCCTGGAGTGTCAGCACGGGGGACATTCAGTACTTC. Translated, it gives CAWSVSTGDIQYF.

This rearrangement joins TRBV7-9 to TRBJ1-5; 7 positions agree with TRBD1. The germline CDR1 and CDR2 sequences are SEHNR and FQNEAQ (reference sequence). The V segment lost 5 bases and the J segment 4 bases; nucleotides outside the gene matches: 8. CDR3 length equals 15 residues. The CDR3 DNA is TGTGCCAGCAGCCGGGACAGCCAGGGGAATCAGCCCCAGCATTTT. Amino acids: CASSRDSQGNQPQHF.

This chain joins TRBV19 and TRBJ1-4, with a weak D call TRBD1 (5 bases). Germline V gives CDR1 LNHDA, CDR2 SQIVND (reference sequence). This CDR3 contains 15 residues. The V gene lost 9 bases and the J gene lost 0 bases, with 14 bases spanning the gap. The CDR3 region has the DNA TGTGCCAGCAACGGGAGACAGCCAACTAATGAAAAACTGTTTTTT. This encodes CASNGRQPTNEKLFF.

The chain links TRBV5-1 to TRBJ2-7; 11 nucleotides agree with TRBD1. This CDR3 comprises 16 residues. Germline trimming cut 0 bases from V and 2 bases from J; bases unmatched to any gene: 4. CDR1 SGHRS and CDR2 YFSETQ come from the germline V gene. For the CDR3, the DNA is TGCGCCAGCAGCTTGGCGGGACAGGGGGAGGCCTACGAGCAGTACTTC. It is translated as CASSLAGQGEAYEQYF.

The J gene is TRBJ2-1, the V gene TRBV11-2; maybe TRBD2 (5 bases). The V end lost 0 bases, the J end lost 10 bases, and 13 bases lay between the germline ends. The CDR3 is 14 residues long. Germline V lookup: CDR1 SGHAT, CDR2 FQNNGV. CDR3 bases: TGTGCCAGCAGCTTAGAAAGGCTAGCCTCGGAGCAGTTCTTC. Its translation is CASSLERLASEQFF.

J is TRBJ2-7 and V is TRBV30; tentatively, D is TRBD1 (5 bases). This CDR3 is built from 15 residues. V gave up 3 bases and J gave up 0 bases, with 15 bases separating them. The V gene's germline CDR1 is GTSNPN and CDR2 SVGIG (reference sequence). CDR3 bases: TGTGCCTGGAGCGATACCTTCAGGGTCTCCTACGAGCAGTACTTC. This gives the protein CAWSDTFRVSYEQYF.

The chain joins TRBV4-1 to TRBJ1-4; D is possibly TRBD1 (5 bases). Germline V gene data show CDR1 as MGHRA and CDR2 as YSYEKL. The CDR3 has 15 amino acids. Deletions cut 2 bases from V and 7 bases from J, with 14 bases between. The CDR3 DNA sequence: TGCGCCAGCAGCCAAACGGACGAGGGGCGTGAAAAACTGTTTTTT. Translated, it gives CASSQTDEGREKLFF.

This clone has a single count. The V gene is TRBV5-1, the J gene TRBJ2-7, with 8 bases identical to TRBD1. The CDR3 contains 14 residues. V was pared by 5 bases and J by 4 bases, with 8 bases of the junction left unmatched. In germline, CDR1 is SGHRS, CDR2 YFSETQ. Here the CDR3 DNA reads TGCGCCAGCAGTCGTGGACAGGGAGGATACGAGCAGTACTTC. Translating it yields CASSRGQGGYEQYF.

This clone appeared a single time. The rearrangement uses TRBV5-4 and TRBJ1-2; D may be TRBD1 (5 bases). Trimming left V 2 bases short and J 8 bases short, with 10 bases between. The CDR3 contains 12 residues. CDR1 is SGHNT, CDR2 YYREEE, per germline (reference sequence). The CDR3 here is CASSFQGRGYTF. CDR3 DNA sequence: TGTGCCAGCAGCTTCCAGGGAAGGGGCTACACCTTC.

J is TRBJ1-3 and V is TRBV6-5; possible D gene TRBD1, 5 bases. V was trimmed by 5 bases and J by 3 bases, leaving 8 bases between them. The length of the CDR3 is 13 residues. Germline V gene sequence: CDR1 MNHEY, CDR2 SVGAGI. The CDR3 bases are TGTGCCAGCAGTAGGGACGGTGGAAACACCATATATTTT. It yields the protein CASSRDGGNTIYF.

The chain joins TRBV12-5 to TRBJ1-4; weak D call: TRBD1 (6 bases). This CDR3 is 16 amino acids long. The ends were cut back, 7 bases at V and 8 bases at J, with 23 bases in the middle. In germline, CDR1 is LGHNT, CDR2 FRNRAP. This CDR3 reads CASALFGGGAGEKLFF. The DNA of the CDR3 is TGTGCTAGTGCCCTTTTTGGTGGGGGGGCCGGCGAAAAACTGTTTTTT. The whole variable domain, filled in from reference TRBV12-5 and TRBJ1-4, reads DARVTQTPRHKVTEMGQEVTMRCQPILGHNTVFWYRQTMMQGLELLAYFRNRAPLDDSGMPKDRFSAEMPDATLATLKIQPSEPRDSAVYFCASALFGGGAGEKLFFGSGTQLSVL.

The chain recombines TRBV29-1 with TRBJ1-2, with 11 bases matching TRBD1. The germline CDR1 and CDR2 sequences are SQVTM and ANQGSEA. The V segment lost 1 base and the J segment 0 bases; nucleotides outside the gene matches: 1. This CDR3 has 15 amino acids. The CDR3 nucleotides read TGCAGCGTTGAAGGGACAGGGGGCTCTAACTATGGCTACACCTTC. Amino acids: CSVEGTGGSNYGYTF.

The genes are TRBV11-2 and TRBJ2-3, with TRBD2 matching over 8 bases. This CDR3 has 14 residues. V dropped 8 bases and J dropped 8; count of bases not matched to a gene: 12. In germline, CDR1 is SGHAT, CDR2 FQNNGV. This CDR3 reads CASVWGAGVGTQYF. CDR3 nucleotide sequence: TGTGCCAGCGTCTGGGGAGCGGGAGTTGGTACGCAGTATTTT.

V gene TRBV7-9 combines with J gene TRBJ1-1, with D possibly TRBD1 on 5 matching bases. Germline V CDR1 and CDR2: SEHNR, FQNEAQ (reference sequence). The CDR3 length is 15 residues. Trimming left V 5 bases short and J 1 base short, with 14 bases between. The CDR3 spells CASSLRRGRNTEAFF. The DNA of the CDR3 is TGTGCCAGCAGCCTCAGACGGGGCAGGAACACTGAAGCTTTCTTT. Full variable domain (remainder filled in from reference TRBV7-9 and TRBJ1-1): DTGVSQNPRHKITKRGQNVTFRCDPISEHNRLYWYRQTLGQGPEFLTYFQNEAQLEKSRLLSDRFSAERPKGSFSTLEIQRTEQGDSAMYLCASSLRRGRNTEAFFGQGTRLTVV.

The chain combines TRBV14 with TRBJ2-7; a weak D match, TRBD1 (5 bases). This CDR3 has 13 amino acids. The germline CDR1 and CDR2 sequences are SGHDN and FVKESK. V shed 4 bases and J shed 2 bases, with 9 bases lying between them. CDR3 sequence reads: CASSRQGPYEQYF. CDR3 nucleotides: TGTGCCAGCAGCCGCCAGGGTCCCTACGAGCAGTACTTC.

The chain joins TRBV10-1 to TRBJ1-2; 7 nucleotides align to TRBD1. This CDR3 spans 16 amino acids. V lost 3 bases to trimming and J lost 6 bases; unmatched junction nucleotides: 13. CDR1 WNHNN and CDR2 SYGVQD come from the germline V gene (reference sequence). CDR3: CASSDQGDPKEDGYTF. The CDR3 bases are TGCGCCAGCAGTGACCAGGGGGACCCCAAAGAGGATGGCTACACCTTC.